These 16 T cell receptor beta chains originate from one sample sequenced in a study of PD-L1 blockade in urothelial cancer. Assay: immunoSEQ multiplex PCR; the TCRdb copy retains only in-frame clones and omits some. The sample shows about 88,000 clones, approximately 90% of them seen only once. The specimen was PBMCs, collected around atezolizumab (anti-PD-L1) treatment. The receptors were sampled from a man aged 60 to 75 with urothelial cancer.

The CDR3 protein is CASSDLGQPQHF. DNA of the CDR3: TGTGCCAGCAGTGATTTGGGCCAGCCCCAGCATTTT. The gene calls are TRBV6-1 and TRBJ1-5; D not resolved. Germline V gives CDR1 MNHNS, CDR2 SASEGT. Trimming cost V 3 bases and J 7 bases, with 7 bases left between them. This CDR3 has 12 residues.

V is TRBV30 and J is TRBJ2-7, with TRBD2 matching 8 bases. The CDR3 is 12 residues long. Germline CDR1 reads GTSNPN; CDR2 reads SVGIG (reference sequence). V lost 7 bases, J lost 6 bases, and 8 bases stayed unmatched. As DNA, the CDR3 is TGTGCCTACAATCGGGGGGGGCCCGAGCAGTACTTC. Translated, it gives CAYNRGGPEQYF.

V gene TRBV7-3 combines with J gene TRBJ2-1; 7 nucleotides align to TRBD2. CDR1 is SGHTA, CDR2 FQGTGA, per germline. Germline trimming cut 4 bases from V and 3 bases from J; bases unmatched to any gene: 9. The length of the CDR3 is 16 residues. CDR3 DNA sequence: TGTGCCAGCAGCTCCCACCTCCGCGGGAGCTACAATGAGCAGTTCTTC. Amino acids: CASSSHLRGSYNEQFF.

The V and J genes are TRBV29-1 and TRBJ2-7; TRBD2 aligns across 12 bases. There are 14 residues in the CDR3. The germline V gene encodes CDR1 SQVTM and CDR2 ANQGSEA. The V and J ends lost 6 bases and 6 bases, in that order; junction bases with no gene match: 9. The CDR3 protein is CSVLTSGGKGEQYF. In DNA form, the CDR3 reads TGCAGCGTCTTGACTAGCGGGGGCAAAGGCGAGCAGTACTTC.

The chain combines TRBV10-3 with TRBJ1-2, with D maybe TRBD1 (5 bases). Per the germline V gene, CDR1 is ENHRY and CDR2 is SYGVKD. CDR3 length equals 15 residues. V lost 4 bases and J 8 bases, leaving 20 bases between the germline ends. The CDR3 region has the DNA TGTGCCATCAGTGCGTCGGGGCCTCGAACTCACGGCTACACCTTC. Its translation is CAISASGPRTHGYTF.

The rearrangement links TRBV18 to TRBJ2-7; 9 nucleotides align to TRBD1. From germline, CDR1 is KGHSH and CDR2 LQKENI. The junction had 7 bases not matched to a gene; V was cut back by 4 bases and J by 3 bases. The CDR3 runs to 15 residues. CDR3 nucleotide sequence: TGTGCCAGCTCACTCGGACAGGGGACCCTCTACGAGCAGTACTTC. Amino acid sequence: CASSLGQGTLYEQYF.

This clone was counted a single time. Other nucleotide sequences from this sample produce the same CDR3. V usage is TRBV28 and J usage is TRBJ2-7; D might be TRBD1 (6 bases). V was trimmed by 7 bases and J by 3 bases, leaving 10 bases between them. CDR1 and CDR2 (germline): MDHEN, SYDVKM. This CDR3 comprises 12 residues. This chain's CDR3 is CASTQGVYEQYF. DNA of the CDR3: TGTGCCAGCACACAGGGTGTCTACGAGCAGTACTTC.

This rearrangement joins TRBV9 to TRBJ1-1, with D tentatively TRBD1 (6 bases). The V end was cut by 0 bases, the J end by 6 bases, with 15 bases between. The CDR3 is 15 residues long. The germline V gene has CDR1 SGDLS and CDR2 YYNGEE. CDR3 residues: CASSVGPGEGPEAFF. In DNA, the CDR3 is TGTGCCAGCAGCGTAGGTCCAGGGGAGGGTCCTGAAGCTTTCTTT.

This clone showed up just a few times. The V and J genes are TRBV19 and TRBJ2-2; maybe TRBD2 (6 bases). Germline V gene lookup returns CDR1 LNHDA and CDR2 SQIVND (reference sequence). The CDR3 has 14 residues. Trimming shortened V by 4 bases and J by 1 base, and 7 bases separated the two germline ends. The chain's CDR3 is CASSTGGNTGELFF. DNA of the CDR3: TGTGCCAGTAGTACCGGGGGGAACACCGGGGAGCTGTTTTTT.

This rearrangement joins TRBV10-2 to TRBJ2-2; no firm D call. V lost 6 bases, J lost 6 bases, and 8 bases lay in between. Germline CDR1 reads WSHSY; CDR2 reads SAAADI. CDR3 size: 12 residues. The CDR3 sequence is CASRLSAGELFF. CDR3 nucleotide sequence: TGCGCCAGCAGGTTGAGCGCCGGGGAGCTGTTTTTT.

The CDR3 reads CASSPGLAGNQETQYF. Here the CDR3 DNA reads TGCGCCAGCAGCCCTGGACTAGCGGGGAACCAAGAGACCCAGTACTTC. This chain joins TRBV5-1 and TRBJ2-5, with TRBD2 matching 12 bases. From germline, CDR1 is SGHRS and CDR2 YFSETQ. CDR3 size: 16 residues. With 4 bases clipped from V and 0 bases from J, the junction kept 4 bases outside the gene matches.

The V and J genes are TRBV28 and TRBJ2-7; TRBD1 matches at 7 bases. The CDR3 covers 13 residues. Germline loops: CDR1 MDHEN, CDR2 SYDVKM. J was trimmed by 2 bases and V by 7 bases; bases with no gene match: 5. The CDR3: CASIGTVPYEQYF. DNA of the CDR3: TGTGCCAGCATCGGGACAGTACCCTACGAGCAGTACTTC.

The V call is TRBV7-2, the J call TRBJ2-7, with 8 bases matching TRBD2. Germline V gives CDR1 SGHTA, CDR2 FQGNSA. V lost 3 bases to trimming and J lost 4 bases; unmatched junction nucleotides: 2. This CDR3 is 13 amino acids long. Here the CDR3 reads CASSLSGGYEQYF. In nucleotides, the CDR3 is TGTGCCAGCAGCTTGAGCGGGGGTTACGAGCAGTACTTC.

V usage is TRBV5-5 and J usage is TRBJ2-4; D may be TRBD1 (5 bases). Trimming removed 0 bases from V and 1 base from J, with 8 bases in between. The CDR3 runs 15 residues. Germline loops: CDR1 SGHKS, CDR2 YYEKEE (reference sequence). The CDR3 DNA reads TGTGCCAGCAGCTTGGTTTCAGGGGCCAAAAACATTCAGTACTTC. Its protein product is CASSLVSGAKNIQYF. The full variable domain, its missing parts supplied by reference TRBV5-5 and TRBJ2-4, is DAGVTQSPTHLIKTRGQQVTLRCSPISGHKSVSWYQQVLGQGPQFIFQYYEKEERGRGNFPDRFSARQFPNYSSELNVNALLLGDSALYLCASSLVSGAKNIQYFGAGTRLSVL.

The chain links TRBV29-1 to TRBJ2-7; TRBD1 agrees at 7 bases. From germline, CDR1 is SQVTM and CDR2 ANQGSEA. V was pared by 8 bases and J by 2 bases, with 18 bases of the junction left unmatched. The length of the CDR3 is 16 residues. Here the CDR3 DNA reads TGCAGCCCCTATCCAAGCGGACAGGAACTTCCCTACGAGCAGTACTTC. Its protein is CSPYPSGQELPYEQYF.

CDR3 residues: CASSEYGGRTLHF. DNA of the CDR3: TGTGCCAGCAGTGAATATGGAGGCCGGACCCTCCACTTT. The chain is built from TRBV25-1 and TRBJ1-6; unclear D gene. Trimming took 0 bases from V and 14 from J, leaving 11 bases between them. There are 13 residues in the CDR3. CDR1 MGHDK and CDR2 SYGVNS come from the germline V gene.